A selection of T cell receptor beta chains follows, all from one sample in a study of T-cell memory formation after mild COVID-19. TCRdb fed the 5' RACE reads into MiXCR, producing one record per CDR3 protein. The sample records 470,000 or so distinct CDR3 sequences, 15% to 20% being singletons. The sequenced sample consisted of PBMCs or a T cell subset sorted from them (not recorded which). The origin of the receptors is an adult woman who had mild COVID-19 (a few samples of this study predate the infection). Cell type and time point are not known. Each CDR3 is given with its conserved first and last residue. D genes are given only for firm matches. Size tells how often a clone was seen (once, few, many) or the class of an expanded clone, and some rows leave it out.

cdr3_length clone_size j_call d_call v_call cdr3_nt cdr3_aa
13 few TRBJ1-1 . TRBV29-1 TGCAGCGTACCCGGGGGGTTGAACACTGAAGCTTTCTTT CSVPGGLNTEAFF
16 . TRBJ2-1 TRBD2 TRBV9 TGTGCCAGCAGCGTAGCCTGGATGGTAGCGGGAGGTGAGCAGTTCTTC CASSVAWMVAGGEQFF
12 few TRBJ2-1 . TRBV24-1 TGTGCCACCAGTGATTTCGGGAATGAGCAGTTCTTC CATSDFGNEQFF
14 . TRBJ2-3 TRBD2 TRBV20-1 TGCAGTGCGCCGACTAGCGGGGGGGTAAATACGCAGTATTTT CSAPTSGGVNTQYF
15 few TRBJ1-2 . TRBV5-1 TGCGCCAGCAGCTTTACGGGGGCAGAGAACTATGGCTACACCTTC CASSFTGAENYGYTF
16 . TRBJ1-1 . TRBV6-2/TRBV6-3 TGTGCCAGCAGTTACCTCAGTCTTGGAGTGAACACTGAAGCTTTCTTT CASSYLSLGVNTEAFF
13 few TRBJ1-1 . TRBV20-1 TGCAGTGCTTCCCCAGCGGGGCGGGCTGAAGCTTTCTTT CSASPAGRAEAFF
14 few TRBJ1-4 . TRBV4-1 TGCGCCAGCAGCCACACAGGAGGTAATGAAAAACTGTTTTTT CASSHTGGNEKLFF
14 . TRBJ2-1 TRBD2 TRBV6-4 TGTGCCAGCAGTGTTACTAGCGGGGGGTATGAGCAGTTCTTC CASSVTSGGYEQFF
15 . TRBJ2-3 TRBD1 TRBV6-2/TRBV6-3 TGTGCCAGCAGCGGACAGGGTAGGGTAGCAGATACGCAGTATTTT CASSGQGRVADTQYF
15 . TRBJ2-7 . TRBV2 TGTGCCAGCAGTGAAGAGGGGGGTGCTACCTACGAGCAGTACTTC CASSEEGGATYEQYF
14 few TRBJ2-1 . TRBV7-3 TGTGCCAGCAGCTTAAGCTTCTTGAACAATGAGCAGTTCTTC CASSLSFLNNEQFF
13 few TRBJ1-1 TRBD1 TRBV7-3 TGTGCCAGCAGCTTAGGACAGGGCCGTTCGGCTTTCTTT CASSLGQGRSAFF
14 few TRBJ2-1 TRBD2 TRBV18 TGTGCCAGCTCACCCGAGCGGGGGATCAATGAGCAGTTCTTC CASSPERGINEQFF
15 . TRBJ1-2 . TRBV10-3 TGTGCCATCAGTGAGTCGGTCACAGGGTGGAATGGCTACACCTTC CAISESVTGWNGYTF
17 few TRBJ1-5 TRBD1 TRBV27 TGTGCCAGCAGTCCTGAGAGAGGGACAGGGGGCAGCCAGCCCCAGCATTTT CASSPERGTGGSQPQHF
13 . TRBJ1-2 . TRBV14 TGTGCCAGCAGCCAAGGGACAGCCTATGGCTACACCTTC CASSQGTAYGYTF
16 few TRBJ1-3 . TRBV4-1 TGCGCCAGCAGCCAAGAAGGGCAGAACTCTGGAAACACCATATATTTT CASSQEGQNSGNTIYF
12 . TRBJ1-2 . TRBV19 TGTGCCAGTGGAGACAGAAACTATGGCTACACCTTC CASGDRNYGYTF
15 few TRBJ2-7 . TRBV9 TGTGCCAGCAGCCCGGAAGGGGCAGGGAAGAACGAGCAGTACTTC CASSPEGAGKNEQYF
15 many TRBJ2-7 TRBD2 TRBV11-2 TGTGCCAGCAGGGCCGGGACTAGCGGCTCGGGCGAGCAGTACTTC CASRAGTSGSGEQYF
16 few TRBJ2-6 . TRBV27 TGTGCCAGCAGTCCGGCTCAGGCCACTGGGGCCAACGTCCTGACTTTC CASSPAQATGANVLTF
14 . TRBJ1-2 . TRBV12-3/TRBV12-4 TGTGCCAGCCGCCGACCGGGACACCCGTGGGGCTACACCTTC CASRRPGHPWGYTF
13 . TRBJ1-6 . TRBV7-9 TGTGCCAGCAGCGGCAGGGGCAATTCACCCCTCCACTTT CASSGRGNSPLHF
15 . TRBJ2-5 TRBD2 TRBV24-1 TGTGCCACCAGTGATTCTAGCGGGAGGAGAGAGACCCAGTACTTC CATSDSSGRRETQYF
17 few TRBJ2-7 . TRBV3-1 TGTGCCAGCAGCCAAGAAGGTTCGGGACGGGTCATCTACGAGCAGTACTTC CASSQEGSGRVIYEQYF
14 . TRBJ2-7 . TRBV5-6 TGTGCCAGCATCTTGGCCGGGGGCCCCTACGAGCAGTACTTC CASILAGGPYEQYF
16 . TRBJ2-4 TRBD2 TRBV15 TGTGCCACCAGCAGAGGACTAGCGGGCAAGAAAAACATTCAGTACTTC CATSRGLAGKKNIQYF
15 . TRBJ2-2 . TRBV7-2 TGTGCCAGCAGCTTAACCGGCGGGGTCACCGGGGAGCTGTTTTTT CASSLTGGVTGELFF
14 few TRBJ1-2 TRBD1 TRBV5-1 TGCGCCAGCAGCCTAGGGGGCTCCAACTATGGCTACACCTTC CASSLGGSNYGYTF
16 few TRBJ1-5 TRBD1 TRBV6-1 TGTGCCAGCAGTGAATTTTCCCGACAGGGAGATCAGCCCCAGCATTTT CASSEFSRQGDQPQHF
17 few TRBJ2-1 . TRBV20-1 TGCAGTGCTCCTGGAGTTGGGGGGGGCCTACTAGGGAATGAGCAGTTCTTC CSAPGVGGGLLGNEQFF
15 few TRBJ2-2 TRBD1 TRBV7-2 TGTGCCAGCAGTCCGACAGGGGAAGGAACCGGGGAGCTGTTTTTT CASSPTGEGTGELFF
14 . TRBJ1-4 . TRBV3-1 TGTGCCAGCAGCCAAGTCACAGAAAATGAAAAACTGTTTTTT CASSQVTENEKLFF
15 . TRBJ2-5 . TRBV29-1 TGCAGCGTTGAAGAGGGTAGGAGTCCCCAAGAGACCCAGTACTTC CSVEEGRSPQETQYF
9 few TRBJ2-5 . TRBV29-1 TGCAGCGAACGACAAACCCAGTACTTC CSERQTQYF
14 . TRBJ2-7 TRBD1 TRBV19 TGTGCCAGTAGCGAAGACAGGGATGGGTACGAGCAGTACTTC CASSEDRDGYEQYF
14 . TRBJ1-4 TRBD1 TRBV9 TGTGCCAGCAGCGCCTTGACAGGGGATGAAAAACTGTTTTTT CASSALTGDEKLFF
14 . TRBJ2-7 . TRBV15 TGTGCCACCGGTGGGACACTGAACTCCTACGAGCAGTACTTC CATGGTLNSYEQYF
14 few TRBJ1-1 TRBD1 TRBV7-6 TGTGCCAGCGGTAGGGACAGGGCGAACACTGAAGCTTTCTTT CASGRDRANTEAFF
13 . TRBJ2-3 . TRBV28 TGTGCCAGCACCCTGACAGGCGTAGATACGCAGTATTTT CASTLTGVDTQYF
17 many TRBJ2-1 . TRBV7-6 TGTGCCAGCAGCTTAGCTCGGACCACTCCCATGTACAATGAGCAGTTCTTC CASSLARTTPMYNEQFF
13 few TRBJ2-5 . TRBV11-2 TGTGCCAGCAGCTTAGGCTCGGCAGAGACCCAGTACTTC CASSLGSAETQYF
15 . TRBJ2-1 . TRBV7-9 TGTGCCAGCAGCTTAGTGGGTACAGGGAGGAATGAGCAGTTCTTC CASSLVGTGRNEQFF
17 . TRBJ2-2 TRBD1 TRBV7-2 TGTGCCAGCAGCTTACGACAGGGGTTGTTATTCTCCGGGGAGCTGTTTTTT CASSLRQGLLFSGELFF
16 . TRBJ1-2 . TRBV20-1 TGCAGTGCTAGACTAACCGCCGGGACGGGGTTCTATGGCTACACCTTC CSARLTAGTGFYGYTF
13 many TRBJ1-1 . TRBV5-4 TGTGCCAGCAGGGGGTGGCAGGAGACTGAAGCTTTCTTT CASRGWQETEAFF
15 . TRBJ2-1 TRBD1 TRBV12-3/TRBV12-4 TGTGCCAGCACCCCCAGGGGGACCTCCTACAATGAGCAGTTCTTC CASTPRGTSYNEQFF
16 few TRBJ2-7 TRBD1 TRBV5-6 TGTGCCAGCAGCTTGGTCGGTGTAGGGGGCACCTACGAGCAGTACTTC CASSLVGVGGTYEQYF
14 . TRBJ1-1 . TRBV7-9 TGTGCCAGCAGCTTAGCGCTGGAGATAACTGAAGCTTTCTTT CASSLALEITEAFF